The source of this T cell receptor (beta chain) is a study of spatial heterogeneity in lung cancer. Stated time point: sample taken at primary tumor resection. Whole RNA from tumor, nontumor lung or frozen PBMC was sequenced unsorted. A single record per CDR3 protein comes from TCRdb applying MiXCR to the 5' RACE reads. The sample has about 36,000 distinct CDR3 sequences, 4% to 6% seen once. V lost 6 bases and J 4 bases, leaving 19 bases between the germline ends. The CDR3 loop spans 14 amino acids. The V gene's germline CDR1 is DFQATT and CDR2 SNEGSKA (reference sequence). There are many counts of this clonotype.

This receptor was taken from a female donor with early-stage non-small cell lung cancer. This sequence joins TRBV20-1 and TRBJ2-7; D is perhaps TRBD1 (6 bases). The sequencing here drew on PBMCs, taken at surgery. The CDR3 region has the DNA TGCAGTGCCCAACCGACAGGATTGAGTTACGAGCAGTACTTC. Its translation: CSAQPTGLSYEQYF.